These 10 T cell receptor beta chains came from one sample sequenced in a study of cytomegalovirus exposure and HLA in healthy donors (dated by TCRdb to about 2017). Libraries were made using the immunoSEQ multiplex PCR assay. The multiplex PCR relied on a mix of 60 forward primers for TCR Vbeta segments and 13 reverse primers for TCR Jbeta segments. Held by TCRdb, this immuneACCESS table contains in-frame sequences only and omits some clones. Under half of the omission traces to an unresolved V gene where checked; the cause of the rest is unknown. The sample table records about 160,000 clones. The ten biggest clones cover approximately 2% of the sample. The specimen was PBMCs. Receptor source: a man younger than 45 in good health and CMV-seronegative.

The CDR3 coding sequence is TGCGCCAGCAGCTTCGGGACTAGCGGGAGCGCCGGGGAGCTGTTTTTT. Translation: CASSFGTSGSAGELFF. The chain recombines TRBV5-1 with TRBJ2-2, with 14 positions matching TRBD2. Germline CDR1 and CDR2: SGHRS and YFSETQ. There are 16 residues in the CDR3. With V trimmed by 2 bases and J by 6 bases, 3 bases remained unmatched.

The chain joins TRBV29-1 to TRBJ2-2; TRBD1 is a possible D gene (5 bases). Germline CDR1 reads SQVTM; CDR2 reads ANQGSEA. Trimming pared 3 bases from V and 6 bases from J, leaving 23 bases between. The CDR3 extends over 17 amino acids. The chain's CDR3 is CSVEAQDTGASPGELFF. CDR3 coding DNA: TGCAGCGTTGAGGCCCAGGACACCGGAGCAAGCCCCGGGGAGCTGTTTTTT.

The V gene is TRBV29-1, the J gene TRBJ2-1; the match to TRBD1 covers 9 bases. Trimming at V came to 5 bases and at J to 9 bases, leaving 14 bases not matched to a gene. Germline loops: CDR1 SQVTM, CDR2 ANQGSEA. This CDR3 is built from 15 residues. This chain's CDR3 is CSVLNRDRVKSEQFF. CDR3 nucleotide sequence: TGCAGCGTTCTAAACCGGGACAGGGTCAAGAGTGAGCAGTTCTTC.

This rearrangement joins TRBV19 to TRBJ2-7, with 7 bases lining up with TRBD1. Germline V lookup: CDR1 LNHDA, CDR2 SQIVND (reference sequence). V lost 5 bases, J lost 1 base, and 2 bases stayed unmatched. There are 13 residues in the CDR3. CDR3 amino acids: CASSLDRSYEQYF. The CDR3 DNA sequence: TGTGCCAGTAGTTTGGACAGGTCCTACGAGCAGTACTTC.

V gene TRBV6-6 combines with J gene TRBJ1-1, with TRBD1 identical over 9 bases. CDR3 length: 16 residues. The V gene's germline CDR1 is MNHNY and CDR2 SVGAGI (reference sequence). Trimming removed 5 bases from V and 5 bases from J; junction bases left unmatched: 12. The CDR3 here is CASSRLQGAPGTEAFF. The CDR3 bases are TGTGCCAGCAGTCGCCTACAGGGGGCCCCGGGAACTGAAGCTTTCTTT.

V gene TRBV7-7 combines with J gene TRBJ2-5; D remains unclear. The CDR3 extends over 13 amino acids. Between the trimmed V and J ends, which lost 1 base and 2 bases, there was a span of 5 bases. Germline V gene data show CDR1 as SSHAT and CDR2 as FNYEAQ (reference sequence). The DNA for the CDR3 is TGTGCCAGCAGCTTAGGTCTACAAGAGACCCAGTACTTC. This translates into CASSLGLQETQYF.

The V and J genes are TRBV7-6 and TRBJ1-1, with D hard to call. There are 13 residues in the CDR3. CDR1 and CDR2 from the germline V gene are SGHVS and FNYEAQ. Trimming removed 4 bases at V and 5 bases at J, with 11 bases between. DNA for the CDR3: TGTGCCAGCAGCTCGGACCGAGGGACTGAAGCTTTCTTT. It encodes CASSSDRGTEAFF.

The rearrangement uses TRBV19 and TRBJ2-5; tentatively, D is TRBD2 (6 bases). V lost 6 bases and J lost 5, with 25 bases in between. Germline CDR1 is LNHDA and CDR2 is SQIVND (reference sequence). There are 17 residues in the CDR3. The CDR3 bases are TGTGCCAGTAGAGGACTATTAGGGACCCAAGCGTCGGAGACCCAGTACTTC. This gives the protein CASRGLLGTQASETQYF.

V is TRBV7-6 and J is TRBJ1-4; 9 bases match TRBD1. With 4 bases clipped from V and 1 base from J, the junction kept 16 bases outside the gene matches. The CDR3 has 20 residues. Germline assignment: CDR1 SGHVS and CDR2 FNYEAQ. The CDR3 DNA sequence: TGTGCCAGCAGCTACTTTCCGGGACAGGGATTAGGTCGAACTAATGAAAAACTGTTTTTT. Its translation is CASSYFPGQGLGRTNEKLFF.

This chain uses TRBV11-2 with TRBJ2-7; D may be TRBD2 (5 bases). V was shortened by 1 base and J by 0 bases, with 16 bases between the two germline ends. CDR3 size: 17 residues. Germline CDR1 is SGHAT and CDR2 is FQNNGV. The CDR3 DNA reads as TGTGCCAGCAGCTTAGTAGACGCGGGCTACATCTCCTACGAGCAGTACTTC. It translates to CASSLVDAGYISYEQYF.